This T cell receptor beta chain was retrieved from a study of OX40 agonist ivuxolimab in advanced cancers. Study results and caveats: Blood T cells, both CD4+ and CD8+, expanded clonally by week 6 at 0.1 to 3.0 mg/kg.

In regard to this clone: No antigen is known for it.

Sequencing used immunoSEQ multiplex PCR; TCRdb keeps in-frame clones, though not all of them. The sample records 55,000 to 65,000 clones, less than 85% being singletons. CDR1 and CDR2 from the germline V gene are SQVTM and ANQGSEA. The CDR3 has 17 amino acids. The trim removed 6 bases at V and 0 bases at J, leaving 14 bases unmatched. The J gene is TRBJ2-3, the V gene TRBV29-1; 8 bases map to TRBD2. The sample was CD4+ or CD8+ T cells sorted from blood, taken in a trial of the OX40 agonist ivuxolimab. The sequence was obtained from an adult with an advanced solid tumor such as melanoma, head and neck, liver or kidney cancer. In DNA form, the CDR3 reads TGCAGCGTGCCCTGGGGCGGGAGGACTGCTAGCACAGATACGCAGTATTTT. Translating gives CSVPWGGRTASTDTQYF.